The present T cell receptor (beta chain) was sequenced within a study of stem cell transplantation in POMP-related autoinflammatory disease (dated by TCRdb to about 2021). General notes on the study: The study hypothesis was that defective thymoproteasomes impair MHC class I-dependent CD8+ T-cell differentiation and positive selection, which skews the TRB repertoire. Before transplant, patients showed CD4+ naive T-cell skewing, low CD8+ T-cell proportions, and reduced T-cell cytokine secretion. To find out how POMP deficiency affects T-cell receptor beta repertoire diversity and CDR3 characteristics, high-throughput TRB sequencing was used.

Libraries came from the immunoSEQ multiplex PCR assay. Turning to the authors' computational methods: Shannon entropy, which takes clonal size distribution into account, was used to quantify repertoire diversity. Clonotype distribution inequality was measured with the Gini-Simpson index (Simpson_1-D). Here the immuneACCESS table is served through TCRdb, limited to in-frame sequences with V and J called. Missing clones are a known gap in these copies; in checked studies unresolved V genes cover under half, and the rest lacks a known reason. V and J calls and clone size are as listed in that table; D and trimming were resolved from the DNA. This sample is represented by around 32,000 clones; about 86% of them were singletons. Of the sample, roughly 0.7% falls within the top ten clones. Read against the paper, the sample's time point label means: before hematopoietic stem cell transplant. PRAID featured prominent immunodeficiency alongside autoinflammation. Before TRB sequencing, T-cell subsets (conventional T cells, CD8+ T cells, regulatory T cells, T follicular helper cells) were sorted.

Overall study outcomes, separate from this receptor: In PRAID patients, the trend toward lower diversity and increased clonality reached statistical significance only for regulatory T cells. Across all analyzed T-cell subsets, PRAID patients tended toward lower TRB diversity and higher clonality. The number of unique TRB V-J gene pairings in PRAID patients was restricted.

A word on this clone: Its antigen is not yet known. Per-base quality was not reported, and no clone a single base away is much larger than it.

The junction shows trimming of 3 bases on V and 2 bases on J, and the gene matches do not reach 4 bases of it. CDR1 MGHRA and CDR2 YSYEKL are derived from the germline V gene. From its cysteine to its phenylalanine, the CDR3 spans 16 amino acids. The DNA shown is the 48-base CDR3, in frame from base 1. Sequencing was performed on CD4+ T cells from PBMCs, taken before stem cell transplantation. This chain joins TRBV4-1 to TRBJ1-4; TRBD1 aligns with 9 central bases. This TCR was sampled from a human donor with POMP-related autoinflammation and immune dysregulation (PRAID). The CDR3 sequence is CASSQGQGWTNEKLFF. The DNA is as follows: TGCGCCAGCAGCCAGGGACAGGGATGGACTAATGAAAAACTGTTTTTT.